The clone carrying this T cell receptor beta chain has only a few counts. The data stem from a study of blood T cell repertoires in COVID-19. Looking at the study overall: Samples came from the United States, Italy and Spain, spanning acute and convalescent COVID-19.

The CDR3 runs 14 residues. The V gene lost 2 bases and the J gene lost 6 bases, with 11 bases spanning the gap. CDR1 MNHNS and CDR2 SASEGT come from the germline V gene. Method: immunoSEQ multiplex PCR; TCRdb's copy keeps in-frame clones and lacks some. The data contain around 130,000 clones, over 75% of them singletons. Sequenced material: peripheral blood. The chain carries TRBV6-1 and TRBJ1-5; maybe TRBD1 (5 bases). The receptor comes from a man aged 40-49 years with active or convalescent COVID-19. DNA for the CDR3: TGTGCCAGCAGTGAATTTGCCGGGGGTCAGCCCCAGCATTTT. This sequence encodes CASSEFAGGQPQHF.